Below, 15 T cell receptor beta chains from the same sample are listed, as sequenced in a study of blood T cell repertoires in COVID-19 (dated by TCRdb to 2018 to 2020). Receptor amplification or capture employed the immunoSEQ multiplex PCR assay. TCRdb's version of the immuneACCESS table is confined to in-frame rearrangements and falls short of the full clone set. An unresolved V gene accounts for under half of the shortfall where checked; the remainder is of unknown origin. The sample has around 300,000 clones on record, about 91% of them singletons. Around 1.6% of the sample belongs to the ten largest clones. The sample taken for sequencing was peripheral blood. The receptors were gathered from a woman aged 30 to 39 with COVID-19, enrolled during active disease.

This clone was seen just once. The chain links TRBV30 to TRBJ2-7, with 9 bases that match TRBD2. This CDR3 region has 14 residues. J lost 2 bases, V lost 6 bases, and 8 bases had no gene match. Looked up from germline, CDR1 is GTSNPN and CDR2 is SVGIG (reference sequence). The CDR3 nucleotides read TGTGCCTGCCTGGGGACTAGCTTTACCTACGAGCAGTACTTC. Encoded protein: CACLGTSFTYEQYF.

V and J are TRBV3-1 (or the pseudogene TRBV3-2) and TRBJ1-2, with unresolved D. With 1 base removed from V and 0 bases from J, the gap between germline ends came to 3 bases. The CDR3 is made up of 13 amino acids. Germline assignment: CDR1 LGHDT and CDR2 YNNKEL (reference sequence). This chain's CDR3 is CASSQATNYGYTF. CDR3 bases: TGTGCCAGCAGCCAAGCCACTAACTATGGCTACACCTTC.

J is TRBJ1-2 and V is TRBV20-1; 8 bases are a match to TRBD1. CDR3 length: 15 residues. J gave up 8 bases and V 3 bases, and 14 bases lay outside the gene matches. Germline V lookup: CDR1 DFQATT, CDR2 SNEGSKA (reference sequence). The CDR3 nucleotides read TGCAGTGCTAGTCGGGGAAGAGACAGGGGTGCAGGCTACACCTTC. Encoded protein: CSASRGRDRGAGYTF.

The chain employs TRBV7-9 and TRBJ1-5; the D gene is possibly TRBD1 (5 bases). Trimming removed 5 bases at V and 3 bases at J, with 14 bases between. Germline CDR1 reads SEHNR; CDR2 reads FQNEAQ (reference sequence). The CDR3 runs 15 residues. For the CDR3, the DNA is TGTGCCAGCAGCGGGCGAGGAGGGGCCAATCAGCCCCAGCATTTT. It codes for CASSGRGGANQPQHF.

V and J are TRBV2 and TRBJ2-1, with D maybe TRBD2 (6 bases). The CDR3 totals 16 residues. Trimming removed 4 bases from V and 6 bases from J, with 19 bases in between. Germline CDR1 is SNHLY and CDR2 is FYNNEI. CDR3 in DNA: TGTGCCAGCAGTGGTGGATTGCGACTAGTGGGCAATGAGCAGTTCTTC. This encodes CASSGGLRLVGNEQFF. The entire variable domain, with the rest obtained from reference TRBV2 and TRBJ2-1, is as follows: EPEVTQTPSHQVTQMGQEVILRCVPISNHLYFYWYRQILGQKVEFLVSFYNNEISEKSEIFDDQFSVERPDGSNFTLKIRSTKLEDSAMYFCASSGGLRLVGNEQFFGPGTRLTVL.

The chain carries TRBV5-1 and TRBJ1-1; 12 positions agree with TRBD1. The trim removed 3 bases at V and 5 bases at J, leaving 5 bases unmatched. Germline-derived CDR1 and CDR2 are SGHRS and YFSETQ. The CDR3 sequence is 15 residues long. The DNA for the CDR3 is TGCGCCAGCAGCTGGGGGACAGGGGGCTTTACTGAAGCTTTCTTT. It translates to CASSWGTGGFTEAFF.

This rearrangement joins TRBV27 to TRBJ2-7; D perhaps matches TRBD1 (6 bases). The germline V and J ends were trimmed by 4 bases and 5 bases, with 18 bases remaining between them. The germline V gene has CDR1 MNHEY and CDR2 SMNVEV (reference sequence). The CDR3 runs to 15 residues. CDR3 DNA sequence: TGTGCCAGCAGTTGGTTCGGCTCCAGGGGTGACGAGCAGTACTTC. The encoded protein is CASSWFGSRGDEQYF.

This rearrangement joins TRBV5-1 to TRBJ2-2; possible D gene TRBD2, 6 bases. The CDR3 consists of 18 residues. Trimming shortened V by 0 bases and J by 4 bases, and 19 bases separated the two germline ends. CDR1 and CDR2 from the germline V gene are SGHRS and YFSETQ. This CDR3 is CASSLVRGRDSSTGELFF. CDR3 coding DNA: TGCGCCAGCAGCTTGGTCCGGGGCAGGGACTCTAGCACCGGGGAGCTGTTTTTT.

V usage is TRBV5-4 and J usage is TRBJ2-5; no clear D gene. Trimming shortened V by 5 bases and J by 5 bases, and 13 bases separated the two germline ends. The CDR3 extends over 13 amino acids. The germline gives CDR1 SGHNT, CDR2 YYREEE (reference sequence). In DNA form, the CDR3 reads TGTGCCAGCAGTCCCATAATTGGCGAGACCCAGTACTTC. It translates to CASSPIIGETQYF.

This chain uses TRBV28 with TRBJ1-1; 8 bases are a match to TRBD1. The CDR3 runs 15 residues. Germline V gene data show CDR1 as MDHEN and CDR2 as SYDVKM. V shed 4 bases, J shed 1 base, and the junction held 5 bases outside the gene matches. This CDR3 reads CASSSSGTGNTEAFF. The CDR3 region has the DNA TGTGCCAGCAGTTCTTCCGGGACAGGGAACACTGAAGCTTTCTTT.

The chain combines TRBV3-1 (or the pseudogene TRBV3-2) with TRBJ1-2; possible D gene TRBD1, 5 bases. V lost 0 bases to trimming and J lost 4 bases, with 21 bases between them. Germline V gene data show CDR1 as LGHDT and CDR2 as YNNKEL (reference sequence). The CDR3 sequence is 18 residues long. CDR3 DNA sequence: TGTGCCAGCAGCCAAGATGGGCAGTTGAACGGGGGTGGCTATGGCTACACCTTC. It yields the protein CASSQDGQLNGGGYGYTF.

The chain has TRBV5-1 and TRBJ1-5, with TRBD1 matching over 7 bases. This CDR3 spans 15 amino acids. Trimming took 0 bases from V and 0 from J; bases not matched to a gene: 0. Germline CDR1 is SGHRS and CDR2 is YFSETQ. CDR3 nucleotide sequence: TGCGCCAGCAGCTTGGGGGACAGTAGCAATCAGCCCCAGCATTTT. It translates to CASSLGDSSNQPQHF.

The rearrangement links TRBV10-3 to TRBJ2-3; D possibly corresponds to TRBD2 (5 bases). The CDR3 loop spans 13 amino acids. Trimming took off 0 bases at V and 5 bases at J, with 6 bases between the two ends. Germline CDR1 and CDR2: ENHRY and SYGVKD. The CDR3: CAISESSGDTQYF. Written as DNA, the CDR3 is TGTGCCATCAGTGAGTCAAGCGGAGATACGCAGTATTTT.

This chain uses TRBV19 with TRBJ1-6; D call uncertain. The CDR3 loop spans 15 amino acids. V lost 10 bases and J 7 bases, leaving 20 bases between the germline ends. CDR1 LNHDA and CDR2 SQIVND come from the germline V gene (reference sequence). The CDR3 DNA follows: TGTGCCACCAAGGAGAAGGCTATTAGGAATTCACCCCTCCACTTT. This codes for CATKEKAIRNSPLHF.

Details on this clone: Distinct nucleotide sequences in the sample also encode this CDR3. The chain combines TRBV29-1 with TRBJ1-4; 9 bases fit TRBD1. Trimming took 7 bases from V and 7 from J; bases not matched to a gene: 7. Germline V gene lookup returns CDR1 SQVTM and CDR2 ANQGSEA. The length of the CDR3 is 13 residues. CDR3 loop: CSARTGGGEKLFF. The DNA of the CDR3 is TGCAGCGCCCGAACAGGGGGCGGTGAAAAACTGTTTTTT.